This record looks at one TCR beta chain sequence and its context. Its antigen is not identified. The sample originates from a study of early T cells in non-severe SARS-CoV-2 infection. About the study: Sequencing of bulk RNA from unsorted whole blood was done, without chain pairing. Study-wide results and limits: Matches to VDJdb favored anti-spike CD8 responses and missed private and CD4 specificities.

The V gene's germline CDR1 is SQVTM and CDR2 ANQGSEA. This CDR3 is built from 17 residues. Trimming removed 0 bases from V and 5 bases from J; junction bases left unmatched: 13. As part of library construction, unique molecular identifiers were attached to individual cDNA molecules. TCRdb redid the calling of the 5' RACE reads with MiXCR, one entry per CDR3 protein. The table includes some 38,000 distinct CDR3 sequences, 5% to 6.5% detected once. The sample taken for sequencing was whole blood. This chain uses TRBV29-1 with TRBJ2-3, with 8 positions matching TRBD2. The receptor's source is an adult who was a healthcare worker with PCR-confirmed SARS-CoV-2 infection or an uninfected control (not recorded which). For the CDR3, the DNA is TGCAGCGTTGAAGATCTTAGGAGCGGGAGAGTGGTAGATACGCAGTATTTT. This sequence encodes CSVEDLRSGRVVDTQYF.